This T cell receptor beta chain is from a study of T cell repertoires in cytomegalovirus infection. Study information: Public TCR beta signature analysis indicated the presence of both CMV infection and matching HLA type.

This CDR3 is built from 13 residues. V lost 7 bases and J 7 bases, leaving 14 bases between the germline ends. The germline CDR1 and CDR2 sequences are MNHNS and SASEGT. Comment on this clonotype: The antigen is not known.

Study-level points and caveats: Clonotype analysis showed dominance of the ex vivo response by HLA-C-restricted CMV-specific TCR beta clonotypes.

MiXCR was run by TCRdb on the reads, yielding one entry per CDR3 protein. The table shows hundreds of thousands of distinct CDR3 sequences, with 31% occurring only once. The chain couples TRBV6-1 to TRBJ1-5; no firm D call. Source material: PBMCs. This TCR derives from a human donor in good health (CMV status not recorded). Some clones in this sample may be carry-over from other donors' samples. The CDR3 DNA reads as TGTGCCAGCACTCCATACAGCCCCCAGCCCCAGCATTTT. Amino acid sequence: CASTPYSPQPQHF.